Given below is one T cell receptor beta chain in context. Its antigen is as yet unknown. Profiling relied on immunoSEQ multiplex PCR, and the TCRdb table lists in-frame clones only, not all of them. The top ten clones hold 3% to 3.5% of a sample with 50,000 to 75,000 clones, over 65% of them seen once. The germline V gene encodes CDR1 SGHNT and CDR2 YYREEE (reference sequence). V lost 0 bases to trimming and J lost 1 base; unmatched junction nucleotides: 7. There are 18 residues in the CDR3. This sample is drawn from a study of vaccination effects on CD4 cells after COVID-19. Across the whole study: Some 2.2 million PBMC per well received 10 IU/ml IL-2 and roughly 9.2 ug/ml peptides in culture. The study's findings and limits: Whether induced by infection or by vaccine, clones showed marked clonal contraction late after vaccination.

CD4+ T cells were isolated after nine to ten days of culture. Vaccine recipients lacked prior SARS-CoV-2 infection and had negative nucleocapsid antibodies. The chain links TRBV5-4 to TRBJ2-5; 12 bases align to TRBD1. Source: CD4+ T cells from PBMCs cultured without peptide, taken before COVID-19 vaccination. The sequence was obtained from a human donor who received a COVID-19 vaccine. This chain's CDR3 is CASSLVRGQGALQETQYF. The DNA for the CDR3 is TGTGCCAGCAGCTTGGTTCGGGGACAGGGGGCCCTCCAAGAGACCCAGTACTTC.